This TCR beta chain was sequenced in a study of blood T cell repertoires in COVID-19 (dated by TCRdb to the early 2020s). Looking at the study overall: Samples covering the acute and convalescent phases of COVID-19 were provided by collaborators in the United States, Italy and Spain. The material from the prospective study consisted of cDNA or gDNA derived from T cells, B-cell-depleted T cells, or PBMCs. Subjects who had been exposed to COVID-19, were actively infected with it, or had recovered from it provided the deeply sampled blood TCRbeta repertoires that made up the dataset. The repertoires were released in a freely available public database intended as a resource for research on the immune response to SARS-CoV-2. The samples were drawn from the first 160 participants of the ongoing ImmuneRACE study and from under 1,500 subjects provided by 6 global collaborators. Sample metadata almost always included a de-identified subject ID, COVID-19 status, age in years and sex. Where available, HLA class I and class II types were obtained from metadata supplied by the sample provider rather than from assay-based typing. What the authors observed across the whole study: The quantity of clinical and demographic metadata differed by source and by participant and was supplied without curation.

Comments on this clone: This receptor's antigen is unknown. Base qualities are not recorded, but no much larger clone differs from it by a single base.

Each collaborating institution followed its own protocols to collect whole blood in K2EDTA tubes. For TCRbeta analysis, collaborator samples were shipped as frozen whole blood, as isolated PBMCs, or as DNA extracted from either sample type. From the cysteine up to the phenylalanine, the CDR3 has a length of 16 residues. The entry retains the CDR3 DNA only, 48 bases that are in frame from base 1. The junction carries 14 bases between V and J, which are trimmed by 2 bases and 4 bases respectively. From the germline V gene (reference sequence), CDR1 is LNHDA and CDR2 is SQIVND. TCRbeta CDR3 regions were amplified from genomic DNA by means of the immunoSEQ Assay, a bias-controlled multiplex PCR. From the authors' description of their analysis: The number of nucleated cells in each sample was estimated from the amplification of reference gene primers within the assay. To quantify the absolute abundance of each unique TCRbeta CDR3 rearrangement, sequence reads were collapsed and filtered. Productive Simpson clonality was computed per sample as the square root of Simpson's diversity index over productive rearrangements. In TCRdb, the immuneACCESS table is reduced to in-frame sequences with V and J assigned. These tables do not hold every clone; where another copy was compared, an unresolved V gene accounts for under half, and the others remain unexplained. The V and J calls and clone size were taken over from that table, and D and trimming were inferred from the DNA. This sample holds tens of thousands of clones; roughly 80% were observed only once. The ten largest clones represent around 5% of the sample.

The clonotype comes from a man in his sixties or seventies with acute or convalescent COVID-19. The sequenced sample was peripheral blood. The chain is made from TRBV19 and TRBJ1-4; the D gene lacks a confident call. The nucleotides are TGTGCCAGTAGTATACAACCAGGAGGGATTAATGAAAAACTGTTTTTT. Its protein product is CASSIQPGGINEKLFF.